This T cell receptor (beta chain) appears in the sequencing data of a study of cytomegalovirus exposure and HLA in healthy donors. This clone was recorded a few times. The PCR employed 60 Vbeta primers together with 13 Jbeta primers. Sequencing used immunoSEQ multiplex PCR; TCRdb keeps in-frame clones, though not all of them. This sample carries about 63,000 clones, roughly 73% of them seen once, and the ten largest clones take around 21%. The length of the CDR3 is 16 residues. Looked up from germline, CDR1 is SGHRS and CDR2 is YFSETQ. V shed 4 bases and J shed 2 bases, with 18 bases lying between them.

The source of this sequence is a woman in her thirties or forties in good health and CMV-seropositive. The specimen was PBMCs. The rearrangement uses TRBV5-1 and TRBJ2-5; perhaps TRBD2 as D (7 bases). The CDR3 loop is CASSPLRRGPQETQYF. The CDR3 region has the DNA TGCGCCAGCAGCCCGCTACGGCGGGGGCCTCAAGAGACCCAGTACTTC.